Presented here are 3 T cell receptor beta chains from one specimen sequenced in a study of cytomegalovirus exposure and HLA in healthy donors. PCR amplification relied on 60 Vbeta primers (plus 13 Jbeta primers). Clones were read by immunoSEQ multiplex PCR, and TCRdb kept only the in-frame ones, dropping some. Among 75,000 to 95,000 clones, over 75% were seen once, and the ten largest hold 2.5% to 4%. Sequenced input: PBMCs. All receptors derive from a man between 50 and 59 years old in good health and CMV-seronegative.

The CDR3 loop reads CASSPGQLFYGYTF. CDR3 sequence (DNA): TGTGCCAGCAGCCCGGGACAGCTCTTTTATGGCTACACCTTC. This chain joins TRBV11-2 and TRBJ1-2; 7 bases line up with TRBD1. Trimming took 5 bases from V and 5 from J; bases not matched to a gene: 8. This CDR3 has 14 amino acids. From germline, CDR1 is SGHAT and CDR2 FQNNGV.

V gene TRBV19 combines with J gene TRBJ1-1, with 9 bases matching TRBD1. The trim removed 3 bases at V and 5 bases at J, leaving 10 bases unmatched. Germline values: CDR1 LNHDA, CDR2 SQIVND (reference sequence). The CDR3 covers 16 residues. CDR3 sequence (DNA): TGTGCCAGTAGTATTCCAATGGGGACAGGGTTGACTGAAGCTTTCTTT. Translated, it gives CASSIPMGTGLTEAFF.

V usage is TRBV2 and J usage is TRBJ2-5; D is perhaps TRBD1 (5 bases). The J call may be mistaken, given a closer DNA end match to TRBJ2-7. Germline assignment: CDR1 SNHLY and CDR2 FYNNEI. CDR3 length equals 13 residues. In DNA, the CDR3 is TGTGCCAGCCTAAGAGACAGCGCCTACGAGCAGTACTTC. Encoded protein: CASLRDSAYEQYF.